The present T cell receptor beta chain was sequenced within a study of neurological immune-mediated disorders. Synthesis of cDNA was accomplished via 5'RACE employing 10-nucleotide random UMIs. The authors obtained over 170 million TCR-beta sequences from 15-18 subjects per sequencing run. TCRdb used MiXCR to reprocess the 5' RACE reads, holding one entry per CDR3 protein. The top ten hold about 6.3% of the sample, which has about 60,000 distinct CDR3 sequences, roughly a tenth seen once. As to time point: longitudinal time-point 1 (baseline). Where libraries were unsorted, they were derived from 2 million PBMCs stored at -80 degrees C. This clonotype was recorded at least ten times. Its antigen is currently unknown. Findings and caveats of the study: Across subjects, expanded clones had no CDR3 amino acid sequences in common, pointing to private repertoires in all groups.

Looked up from germline, CDR1 is SQVTM and CDR2 is ANQGSEA. The CDR3 length is 13 residues. The V gene lost 4 bases and the J gene lost 8 bases, with 14 bases spanning the gap. Source material: PBMCs. This sequence joins TRBV29-1 and TRBJ1-4, with unresolved D. The clonotype originates from a male donor with HTLV-1-associated myelopathy (HAM/TSP). The CDR3 spells CSVVVDLKEKLFF. The CDR3 nucleotides are TGCAGCGTTGTGGTAGATCTAAAAGAAAAACTGTTTTTT.